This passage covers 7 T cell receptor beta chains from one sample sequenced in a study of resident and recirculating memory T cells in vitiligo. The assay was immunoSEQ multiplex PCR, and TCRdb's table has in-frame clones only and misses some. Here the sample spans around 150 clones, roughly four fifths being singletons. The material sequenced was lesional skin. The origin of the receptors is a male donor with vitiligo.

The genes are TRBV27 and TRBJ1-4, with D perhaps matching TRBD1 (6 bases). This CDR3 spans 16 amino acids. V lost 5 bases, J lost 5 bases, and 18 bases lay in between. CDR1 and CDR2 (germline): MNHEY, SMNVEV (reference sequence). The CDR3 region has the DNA TGTGCCAGCAGTAAACTAACGACAGGACGGAATGAAAAACTGTTTTTT. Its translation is CASSKLTTGRNEKLFF.

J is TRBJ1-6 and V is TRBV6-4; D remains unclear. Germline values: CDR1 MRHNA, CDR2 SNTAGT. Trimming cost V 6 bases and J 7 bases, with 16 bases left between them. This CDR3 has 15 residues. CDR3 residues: CASSARNDRNSPLHF. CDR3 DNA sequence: TGTGCCAGCAGCGCCCGAAATGATCGGAATTCACCCCTCCACTTT.

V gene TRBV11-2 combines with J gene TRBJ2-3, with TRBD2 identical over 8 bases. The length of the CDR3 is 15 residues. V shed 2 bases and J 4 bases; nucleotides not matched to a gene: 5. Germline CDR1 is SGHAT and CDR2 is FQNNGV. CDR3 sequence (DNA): TGTGCCAGCAGCTTAAGGGGACTAGACGCAGATACGCAGTATTTT. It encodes CASSLRGLDADTQYF.

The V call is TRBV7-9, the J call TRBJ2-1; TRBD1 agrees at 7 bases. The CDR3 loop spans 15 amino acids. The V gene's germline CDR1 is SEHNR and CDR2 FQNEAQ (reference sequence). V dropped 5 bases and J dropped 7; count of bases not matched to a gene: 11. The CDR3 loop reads CASSNSPTGWNEQFF. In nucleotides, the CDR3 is TGTGCCAGCAGCAACTCCCCGACAGGGTGGAATGAGCAGTTCTTC.

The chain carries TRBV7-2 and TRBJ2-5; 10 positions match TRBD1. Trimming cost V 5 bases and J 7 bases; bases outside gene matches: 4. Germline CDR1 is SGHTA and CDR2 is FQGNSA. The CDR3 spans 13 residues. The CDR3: CASSVRDRGTQYF. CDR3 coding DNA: TGTGCCAGCAGCGTCCGGGACAGGGGGACCCAGTACTTC.

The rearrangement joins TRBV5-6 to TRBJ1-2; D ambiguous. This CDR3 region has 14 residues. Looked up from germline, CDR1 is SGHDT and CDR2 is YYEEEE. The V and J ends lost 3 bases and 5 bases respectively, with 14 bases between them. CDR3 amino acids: CASSSLGREYGYTF. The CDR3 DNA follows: TGTGCCAGCAGCTCGCTGGGGAGGGAGTATGGCTACACCTTC.

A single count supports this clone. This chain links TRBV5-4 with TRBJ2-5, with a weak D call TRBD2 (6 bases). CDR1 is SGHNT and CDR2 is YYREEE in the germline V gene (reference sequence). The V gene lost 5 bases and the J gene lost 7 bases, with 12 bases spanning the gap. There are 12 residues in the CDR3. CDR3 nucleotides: TGTGCCAGCAGATCGGGAGCGGGGACCCAGTACTTC. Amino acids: CASRSGAGTQYF.